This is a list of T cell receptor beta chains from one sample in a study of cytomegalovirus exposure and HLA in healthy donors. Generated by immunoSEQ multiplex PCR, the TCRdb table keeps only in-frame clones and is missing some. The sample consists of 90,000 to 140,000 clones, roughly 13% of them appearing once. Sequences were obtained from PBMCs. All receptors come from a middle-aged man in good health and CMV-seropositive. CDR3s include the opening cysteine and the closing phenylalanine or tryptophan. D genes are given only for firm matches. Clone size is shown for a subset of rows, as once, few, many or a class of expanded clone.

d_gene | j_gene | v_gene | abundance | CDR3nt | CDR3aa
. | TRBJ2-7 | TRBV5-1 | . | TGCGCCAGCAGCTTGGATCCGGGACTTTTGCGAGGGCAGTACTTC | CASSLDPGLLRGQYF
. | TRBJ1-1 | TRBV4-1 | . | TGCGCCAGCAGCCAAGACGCCAATAGTAAAACTGAAGCTTTCTTT | CASSQDANSKTEAFF
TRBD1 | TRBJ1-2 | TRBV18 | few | TGTGCCAGTCAAGGACAGGGAGTTGGCGGCTACACCTTC | CASQGQGVGGYTF
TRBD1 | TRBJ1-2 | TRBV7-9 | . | TGTGCCAGCAGGTCAGGGGGCGGCGGCTACACCTTC | CASRSGGGGYTF
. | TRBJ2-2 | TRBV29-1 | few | TGCAGCGTGCGGGCCAGGGAGGCGGTCGGGGAGCTGTTTTTT | CSVRAREAVGELFF
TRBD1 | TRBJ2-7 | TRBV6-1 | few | TGTGCCAGCCAGGGTGTGTGGGACAGAAGCGAGCAGTACTTC | CASQGVWDRSEQYF
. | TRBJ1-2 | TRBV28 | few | TGTGCCAGCAGTACCCTTGGGGGGGCGAAGGGCTACACCTTC | CASSTLGGAKGYTF
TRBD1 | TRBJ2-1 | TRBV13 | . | TGTGCCAGCAGGAAGCCGGGACAGGGGACGATAGAGCAGTTCTTC | CASRKPGQGTIEQFF
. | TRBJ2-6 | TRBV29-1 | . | TGCAGCGTTGGTAATTTGTGGCACACTGGGGCCAACGTCCTGACTTTC | CSVGNLWHTGANVLTF
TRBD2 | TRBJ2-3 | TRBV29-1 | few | TGCAGCGTTGAAGTTCCTAAAGCGGGAGGGCGAGATACGCAGTATTTT | CSVEVPKAGGRDTQYF
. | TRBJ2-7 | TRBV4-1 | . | TGCGCCAGGAACCGGACAGAATCCTACGAGCAGTACTTC | CARNRTESYEQYF
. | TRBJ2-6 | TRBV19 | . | TGTGCCAGTAGTATGGAGGGGACTGGGGCCAACGTCCTGACTTTC | CASSMEGTGANVLTF
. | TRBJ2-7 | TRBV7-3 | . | TGTGCCAGCAGCTTAGACCCGGGCGGGCCCTACGAGCAGTACTTC | CASSLDPGGPYEQYF
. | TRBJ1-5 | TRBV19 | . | TGTGCCAGTAGCAAGAGGGCGCGTCCGGGGGGTCAGCCCCAGCATTTT | CASSKRARPGGQPQHF
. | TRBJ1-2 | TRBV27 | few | TGTGCCAGCAGTTTACGGTTTAACTATGGCTACACCTTC | CASSLRFNYGYTF
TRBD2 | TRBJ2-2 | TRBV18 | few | TGTGCCAGCTCTCCGCTAGCGGGAGATACCGGGGAGCTGTTTTTT | CASSPLAGDTGELFF
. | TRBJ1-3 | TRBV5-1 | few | TGCGCCAGCACCGACGGAACAGGGGGAAACACCATATATTTT | CASTDGTGGNTIYF
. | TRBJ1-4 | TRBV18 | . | TGTGCCAGCTCCTCGGGGTGGAAGGAGGAAAAACTGTTTTTT | CASSSGWKEEKLFF
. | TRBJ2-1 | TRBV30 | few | TGTGCCTGGACAAAGAGCTCCTACAATGAGCAGTTCTTC | CAWTKSSYNEQFF
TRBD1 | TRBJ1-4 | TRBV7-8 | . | TGTGCCAGCAGCTTAGACAGGGGCGGCGAAAAACTGTTTTTT | CASSLDRGGEKLFF
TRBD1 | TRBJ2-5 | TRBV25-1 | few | TGTGCCAGCAGTGAAATTTCAGGGGGCGATGAGACCCAGTACTTC | CASSEISGGDETQYF
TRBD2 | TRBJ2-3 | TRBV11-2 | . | TGTGCCAGCAGCCCTCAACTAGCGGTTAGCACAGATACGCAGTATTTT | CASSPQLAVSTDTQYF
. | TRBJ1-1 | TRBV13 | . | TGTGCCAGCAGAGTGCAGGTCGTGAACACTGAAGCTTTCTTT | CASRVQVVNTEAFF